This T cell receptor (beta chain) was retrieved from a study of cytomegalovirus exposure and HLA in healthy donors. Looking at the study overall: The 95 to 150 validation repertoires were produced on the same platform as the roughly 700 repertoires of the first cohort. This was reported in a later analysis.

The CDR3 has 16 residues. Trimming at V came to 2 bases and at J to 8 bases, leaving 10 bases not matched to a gene. The germline CDR1 and CDR2 sequences are SGHTA and FQGTGA. The repertoire was sequenced with immunoSEQ multiplex PCR; TCRdb's copy has only in-frame clones and lacks some. The sample has roughly 190,000 clones; approximately 85% are singletons. The table lists this clone with a count of one. V usage is TRBV7-3 and J usage is TRBJ2-1; the match to TRBD2 covers 9 bases. Source material: PBMCs. The receptor comes from a woman aged 18-35 years in good health and CMV-seronegative. The CDR3 DNA is TGTGCCAGCAGCTTATTGGGCGGGGGGGCCCCGGATGAGCAGTTCTTC. Translation: CASSLLGGGAPDEQFF.